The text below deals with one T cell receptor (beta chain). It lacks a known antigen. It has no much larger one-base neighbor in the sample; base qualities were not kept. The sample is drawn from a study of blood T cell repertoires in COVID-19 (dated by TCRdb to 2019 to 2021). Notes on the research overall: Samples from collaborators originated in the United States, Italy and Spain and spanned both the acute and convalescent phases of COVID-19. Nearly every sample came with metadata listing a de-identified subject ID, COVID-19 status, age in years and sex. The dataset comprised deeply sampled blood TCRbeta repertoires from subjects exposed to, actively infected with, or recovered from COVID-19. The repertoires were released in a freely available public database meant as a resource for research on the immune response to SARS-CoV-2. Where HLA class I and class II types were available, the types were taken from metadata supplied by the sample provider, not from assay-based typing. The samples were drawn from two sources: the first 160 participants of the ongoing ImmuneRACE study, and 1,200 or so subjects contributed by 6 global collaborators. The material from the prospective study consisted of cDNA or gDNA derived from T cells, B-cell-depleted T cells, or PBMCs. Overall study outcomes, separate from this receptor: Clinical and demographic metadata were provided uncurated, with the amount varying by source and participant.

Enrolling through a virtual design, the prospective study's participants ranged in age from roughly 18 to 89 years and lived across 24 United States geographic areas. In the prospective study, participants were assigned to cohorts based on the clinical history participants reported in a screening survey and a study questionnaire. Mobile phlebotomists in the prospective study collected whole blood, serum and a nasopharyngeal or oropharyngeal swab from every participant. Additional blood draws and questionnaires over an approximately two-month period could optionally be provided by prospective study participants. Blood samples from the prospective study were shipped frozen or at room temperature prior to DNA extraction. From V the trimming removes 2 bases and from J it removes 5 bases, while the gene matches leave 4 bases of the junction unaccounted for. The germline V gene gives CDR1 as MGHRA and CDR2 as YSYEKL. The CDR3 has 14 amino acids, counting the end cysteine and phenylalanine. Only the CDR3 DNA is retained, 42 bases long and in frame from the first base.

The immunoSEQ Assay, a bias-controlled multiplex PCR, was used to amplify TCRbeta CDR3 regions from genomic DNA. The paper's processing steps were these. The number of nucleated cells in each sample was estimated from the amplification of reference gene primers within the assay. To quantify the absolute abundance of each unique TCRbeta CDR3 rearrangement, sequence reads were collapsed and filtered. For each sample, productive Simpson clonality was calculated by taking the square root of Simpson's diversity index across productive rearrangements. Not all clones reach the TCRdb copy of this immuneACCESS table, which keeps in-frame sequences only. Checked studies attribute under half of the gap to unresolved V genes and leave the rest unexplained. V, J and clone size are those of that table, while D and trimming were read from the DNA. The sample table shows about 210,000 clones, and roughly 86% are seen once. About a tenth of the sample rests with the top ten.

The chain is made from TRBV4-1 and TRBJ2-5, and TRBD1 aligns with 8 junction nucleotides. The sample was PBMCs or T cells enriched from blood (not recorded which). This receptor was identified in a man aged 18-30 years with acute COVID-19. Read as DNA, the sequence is TGCGCCAGCAGCCAAACACAGGGGGGTGAGACCCAGTACTTC. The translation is CASSQTQGGETQYF.